One T cell receptor beta chain is described in this entry. These data originate in a study of T-cell reconstitution after alpha-beta-depleted transplantation in children. TCRbeta library construction was performed incorporating unique molecular identifiers. MiXCR, run by TCRdb on the PCR reads, gives a single entry per CDR3 protein. The profile shows just over 350,000 distinct CDR3 sequences, about an eighth of them singletons. The CDR3 spans 15 residues. From germline, CDR1 is DFQATT and CDR2 SNEGSKA (reference sequence). V gave up 1 base and J gave up 6 bases; unmatched junction bases: 7. The chain recombines TRBV20-1 with TRBJ2-2; 8 nucleotides line up with TRBD2. This receptor was taken from a human donor who donated a stem cell graft to a child with Fanconi anemia. This specimen was PBMCs, taken from the stem cell graft. The CDR3 spells CSARGLRRGAGELFF. CDR3 nucleotides: TGCAGTGCTAGAGGATTACGGCGGGGGGCCGGGGAGCTGTTTTTT.